This T cell receptor beta chain is from a study of CD8+ T cells in alopecia areata (dated by TCRdb to between 2018 and 2020). At the level of the whole study: To study T cell clonal expansion in alopecia areata, the researchers applied high-throughput TCRbeta sequencing to both the C3H/HeJ mouse model and human patients. On the human side, TCRbeta sequencing was run on scalp tissue and on sorted CD4+ and CD8+ peripheral blood T cells from healthy controls and from alopecia areata patients with either patchy or totalis/universalis disease. Clonality in the scalp was compared among normal scalp (n=4), patchy alopecia areata scalp (n=8), and alopecia totalis/universalis scalp (n=8). RNA was extracted with the PAXgene miRNA kit for fixed scalp, the miRNeasy kit for PBMCs, and the RNeasy kit for mouse skin. TCRbeta CDR3 regions were amplified by immunoSEQ multiplex PCR with 35 Vbeta forward and 13 Jbeta reverse primers. Beyond this particular receptor, the publication reports: Shared TCR sequences between patients were less evident than in mice, which may be partly attributable to HLA diversity in the patient population. Compared with normal scalp, lesional scalp, particularly in alopecia totalis/universalis, had higher clonality and more expanded CD8+ clones, which suggests antigenic drive. Unlike mouse skin, which is dominated by gammadelta T cells, normal human skin has resident alphabeta T cells that are also sequenced, and this complicates analysis of the scalp TCR repertoire.

About this clone: This receptor's antigen is unknown. Qualities for individual bases were not recorded, and no much larger clone is one base off.

PBMCs were isolated by density centrifugation and stained for CD3, CD4 and CD8, and CD4+ and CD8+ T cells were sorted on a FACSAria. Scalp biopsies and blood samples were provided by unaffected controls. The CDR3 goes from the cysteine to the phenylalanine over 16 residues. CDR3 DNA only is kept here, 48 bases in frame from base 1. Cut back by 2 bases and 5 bases, the V and J ends lie 18 bases apart. CDR1 and CDR2, per the germline V gene, are MNHEY and SVGAGI. Libraries were made using the immunoSEQ multiplex PCR assay. To provide template for TCR sequencing, every sample had RNA extracted and reverse transcribed into cDNA. First-strand cDNA was synthesized with SuperScript III using a 2:1 mix of oligo-dT and random hexamers. Amplification bias was assessed with a synthetic immune receptor repertoire, and residual bias was removed computationally. Concerning the study's data processing: After raw reads were preprocessed to remove errors, the CDR3 was defined following IMGT conventions as running from the conserved cysteine to phenylalanine. To get clonality, Shannon entropy was normalized by log2 of the number of productive unique TCRs and the result was subtracted from 1. Whether each scalp clone was CD4 or CD8 was inferred by checking scalp TCRbeta sequences against the CD4 and CD8 repertoires from sorted blood. TCRdb holds this immuneACCESS table with in-frame rearrangements only. Some clones are missing; in checked studies, unresolved V genes explain under half, and the rest has no known cause. V, J and clone size are those of that table, while D and trimming were read from the DNA. A total of approximately 98,000 clones appear in this sample, roughly 64% of them only once. Less than 25% of the sample rests with the top ten.

Sample: CD8+ T cells sorted from blood. This sequence uses TRBV6-5 and TRBJ1-1, with the D gene not confidently named. The receptor was isolated from a human donor in good health. The CDR3 protein is CASSYSTYQLRTEAFF. The sequenced DNA: TGTGCCAGCAGTTACAGCACCTATCAATTACGGACTGAAGCTTTCTTT.